The clone carrying this T cell receptor beta chain has only one observation. Methods used by the authors: Reference gene primers were amplified, and this amplification served to estimate nucleated cell counts. This table comes from immunoSEQ multiplex PCR, and its TCRdb copy is limited to in-frame clones, with some not included. That table supplies the V and J calls and clone size; D and trimming were determined from the DNA. The sample gives 100,000 to 150,000 clones, 85% to 90% of which show up once; over 25% is in the top ten. This entry comes from a study of blood T cell repertoires in COVID-19. Study as a whole: Acute and convalescent COVID-19 specimens originated in the United States, Italy and Spain. The analysed material was cDNA or gDNA that came from T cells, B-cell-depleted T cells, or PBMCs.

Germline V gene sequence: CDR1 SGHTA, CDR2 FQGNSA. Losses at the gene ends were 10 bases for V and 7 bases for J; bases not matched to a gene: 7. The CDR3 sequence is 13 residues long. The sequenced material came from peripheral blood. The origin of this receptor is a woman older than 75 with acute or convalescent COVID-19. The chain is built from TRBV7-2 and TRBJ1-6; 7 bases are shared with TRBD1. CDR3 DNA sequence: TGTGCCACCCGGGACAGCTTGAATTCACCCCTCCACTTT. Protein sequence: CATRDSLNSPLHF.